The 27 T cell receptor beta chains given below trace back to one sample, sequenced in a study of OX40 agonist ivuxolimab in advanced cancers. TCRdb keeps only in-frame clones here, not all; method: immunoSEQ multiplex PCR. The data show 60,000 to 65,000 clones, 85% to 90% seen once. Sequencing used CD4+ or CD8+ T cells sorted from blood, obtained in a trial of the OX40 agonist ivuxolimab. The source of these receptors is an adult with an advanced solid tumor such as melanoma, head and neck, liver or kidney cancer.

This chain connects TRBV5-1 to TRBJ2-5; D unresolved. The CDR3 extends over 13 amino acids. Germline CDR1 reads SGHRS; CDR2 reads YFSETQ. V shed 4 bases and J shed 3 bases, with 10 bases lying between them. This chain's CDR3 is CASSPDGKETQYF. The CDR3 DNA reads TGCGCCAGCAGCCCGGACGGTAAAGAGACCCAGTACTTC.

In DNA form, the CDR3 reads TGTGCCAGCGGTTCGGGGGCAAATAGCAATCAGCCCCAGCATTTT. This encodes CASGSGANSNQPQHF. The chain links TRBV6-6 to TRBJ1-5; possible D gene TRBD1, 6 bases. Germline CDR1 reads MNHNY; CDR2 reads SVGAGI (reference sequence). CDR3 length: 15 residues. The V gene lost 8 bases and the J gene lost 0 bases, with 14 bases spanning the gap.

This chain connects TRBV28 to TRBJ2-3, with D unresolved. V lost 2 bases and J lost 5, with 8 bases in between. Germline CDR1 is MDHEN and CDR2 is SYDVKM. CDR3 length: 13 amino acids. The CDR3 sequence: CASSLVGKDTQYF. In DNA form, the CDR3 reads TGTGCCAGCAGTTTAGTAGGGAAAGATACGCAGTATTTT. Supplemented by reference TRBV28 and TRBJ2-3, the full variable domain reads DVKVTQSSRYLVKRTGEKVFLECVQDMDHENMFWYRQDPGLGLRLIYFSYDVKMKEKGDIPEGYSVSREKKERFSLILESASTNQTSMYLCASSLVGKDTQYFGPGTRLTVL.

There are a few counts of this clone. This rearrangement joins TRBV6-1 to TRBJ1-2, with 8 bases lining up with TRBD1. The CDR3 runs 13 residues. The germline V gene encodes CDR1 MNHNS and CDR2 SASEGT. J was trimmed by 7 bases and V by 1 base; bases with no gene match: 2. CDR3 in amino acids: CASSEGTGTGYTF. CDR3 nucleotides: TGTGCCAGCAGTGAAGGGACAGGGACTGGCTACACCTTC.

The V and J genes are TRBV4-1 and TRBJ2-1; D gene unclear. CDR3 size: 14 residues. V lost 4 bases and J lost 2, with 9 bases in between. CDR1 and CDR2 from the germline V gene are MGHRA and YSYEKL. The CDR3 DNA is TGCGCCAGCAGCCCGCGCCCCACCTACAATGAGCAGTTCTTC. Encoded protein: CASSPRPTYNEQFF.

The chain links TRBV28 to TRBJ2-2; D remains unclear. This CDR3 contains 14 residues. Germline CDR1 MDHEN, CDR2 SYDVKM. V was pared by 6 bases and J by 6 bases, with 14 bases between. The CDR3 bases are TGTGCCAGCAGCTCTCCCCCCGCCTCCGGGGAGCTGTTTTTT. Its translation: CASSSPPASGELFF.

The rearrangement links TRBV6-1 to TRBJ2-5, with D possibly TRBD1 on 6 matching bases. The CDR3 length is 15 residues. Germline assignment: CDR1 MNHNS and CDR2 SASEGT. Trimming shortened V by 4 bases and J by 4 bases, and 16 bases separated the two germline ends. CDR3 sequence: CASSAQTGFAETQYF. The CDR3 DNA is TGTGCCAGCAGTGCCCAAACAGGGTTTGCAGAGACCCAGTACTTC.

This clone appeared a single time. The gene calls are TRBV6-5 and TRBJ2-1, with 8 bases aligning to TRBD2. CDR3 size: 15 residues. With V trimmed by 6 bases and J by 7 bases, 11 bases remained unmatched. CDR1 and CDR2 (germline): MNHEY, SVGAGI. CDR3 amino acids: CASRGDGRAWNEQFF. The CDR3 DNA reads TGTGCCAGCAGAGGGGACGGGAGGGCATGGAATGAGCAGTTCTTC.

The V and J genes are TRBV6-1 and TRBJ1-5; 9 bases match TRBD1. Germline CDR1 and CDR2: MNHNS and SASEGT. The ends lost 2 bases at V and 7 bases at J; junction bases unmatched: 6. There are 15 residues in the CDR3. In DNA form, the CDR3 reads TGTGCCAGCAGTGAATTCCGACAGGGGGGCCAGCCCCAGCATTTT. Translating it yields CASSEFRQGGQPQHF.

V gene TRBV6-5 combines with J gene TRBJ1-1; D is perhaps TRBD1 (5 bases). CDR3 length equals 14 residues. V lost 5 bases and J lost 3, with 13 bases in between. The V gene's germline CDR1 is MNHEY and CDR2 SVGAGI. The CDR3 sequence is CASSLLGGDTEAFF. CDR3 bases: TGTGCCAGCAGTCTCCTGGGGGGGGACACTGAAGCTTTCTTT.

The chain has TRBV6-5 and TRBJ1-1; D unresolved. Germline V lookup: CDR1 MNHEY, CDR2 SVGAGI. Trimming pared 6 bases from V and 6 bases from J, leaving 11 bases between. This CDR3 has 12 amino acids. CDR3 nucleotides: TGTGCCAGCAGGGCATCGATGGCTGAAGCTTTCTTT. It translates to CASRASMAEAFF.

The V gene is TRBV5-1, the J gene TRBJ2-7, with 7 bases identical to TRBD1. CDR3 size: 15 residues. Germline V gene sequence: CDR1 SGHRS, CDR2 YFSETQ. V was clipped by 2 bases and J by 7 bases; unmatched bases: 12. The CDR3, as DNA: TGCGCCAGCAGCTTCTCGGGACAGCAAAAAAGGGAGCAGTACTTC. Encoded protein: CASSFSGQQKREQYF.

J is TRBJ2-5 and V is TRBV2, with D hard to call. Germline V lookup: CDR1 SNHLY, CDR2 FYNNEI. V dropped 6 bases and J dropped 7 bases, with 18 bases sitting between them. This CDR3 region has 14 residues. CDR3 amino acids: CASSVGSYLGTQYF. CDR3 nucleotide sequence: TGTGCCAGCAGCGTAGGTAGCTACCTCGGGACCCAGTACTTC. The full variable domain, in which reference TRBV2 and TRBJ2-5 provide the parts outside the CDR3, is EPEVTQTPSHQVTQMGQEVILRCVPISNHLYFYWYRQILGQKVEFLVSFYNNEISEKSEIFDDQFSVERPDGSNFTLKIRSTKLEDSAMYFCASSVGSYLGTQYFGPGTRLLVL.

On this clone itself: One junction end disagrees with the germline gene, perhaps due to a read error. The chain couples TRBV28 to TRBJ2-5; weak D call: TRBD1 (5 bases). The length of the CDR3 is 13 residues. The germline V gene encodes CDR1 MDHEN and CDR2 SYDVKM. CDR3 protein: CASSLGSSGIIDF. For the CDR3, the DNA is TGTGCCAGCAGTTTAGGGTCGTCAGGGATTATAGACTTC.

The table lists this clone with a count of one. This sequence joins TRBV10-2 and TRBJ1-2, with 7 nucleotides matching TRBD1. This CDR3 has 13 amino acids. Germline values: CDR1 WSHSY, CDR2 SAAADI. Trimming at V came to 5 bases and at J to 4 bases, leaving 4 bases not matched to a gene. The CDR3 region is CASSPGQIYGYTF. The CDR3 DNA reads TGCGCCAGCAGTCCGGGACAGATCTATGGCTACACCTTC.

The rearrangement joins TRBV6-5 to TRBJ2-7, with TRBD1 as a possible D gene (7 bases). V shed 7 bases and J shed 2 bases, with 18 bases lying between them. The V gene's germline CDR1 is MNHEY and CDR2 SVGAGI. CDR3 length: 15 amino acids. CDR3 nucleotides: TGTGCCAGCACCCCAAGGGGGGACAGTCCCTACGAGCAGTACTTC. Translation: CASTPRGDSPYEQYF.

The V gene is TRBV9, the J gene TRBJ2-2; D call uncertain. Germline lookup yields CDR1 SGDLS and CDR2 YYNGEE. Trimming removed 0 bases from V and 0 bases from J, with 9 bases in between. CDR3 length equals 16 residues. CDR3 sequence reads: CASSVDNIANTGELFF. Written as DNA, the CDR3 is TGTGCCAGCAGCGTAGATAACATAGCGAACACCGGGGAGCTGTTTTTT. The full variable domain, with the rest looked up from reference TRBV9 and TRBJ2-2, is DSGVTQTPKHLITATGQRVTLRCSPRSGDLSVYWYQQSLDQGLQFLIQYYNGEERAKGNILERFSAQQFPDLHSELNLSSLELGDSALYFCASSVDNIANTGELFFGEGSRLTVL.

The chain is built from TRBV5-4 and TRBJ2-2; 7 nucleotides agree with TRBD2. This CDR3 is 15 amino acids long. CDR1 is SGHNT, CDR2 YYREEE, per germline (reference sequence). J was trimmed by 2 bases and V by 1 base; bases with no gene match: 2. CDR3 loop: CASSLPGGNTGELFF. CDR3 coding DNA: TGTGCCAGCAGCTTGCCGGGAGGTAACACCGGGGAGCTGTTTTTT.

The chain uses TRBV5-4 and TRBJ2-1; 7 bases match TRBD1. This CDR3 comprises 15 residues. Unmatched junction bases numbered 6, after V lost 4 bases and J lost 2 bases. CDR1 and CDR2 from the germline V gene are SGHNT and YYREEE (reference sequence). CDR3 sequence: CASSPTGDAYNEQFF. CDR3 nucleotides: TGTGCCAGCAGCCCCACAGGGGATGCCTACAATGAGCAGTTCTTC.

The CDR3 DNA reads TGTGCCAGCTCACCCGGCGGTAGCTCTGGAAACACCATATATTTT. Translating gives CASSPGGSSGNTIYF. The rearrangement uses TRBV18 and TRBJ1-3, with unresolved D. V dropped 3 bases and J dropped 0 bases, with 9 bases sitting between them. The germline gives CDR1 KGHSH, CDR2 LQKENI. The CDR3 extends over 15 amino acids.

J is TRBJ1-2 and V is TRBV6-5; D not resolved. V was pared by 4 bases and J by 5 bases, with 8 bases between. Germline lookup yields CDR1 MNHEY and CDR2 SVGAGI. The CDR3 length is 12 residues. For the CDR3, the DNA is TGTGCCAGCAGTTCCCCCGGGTATGGCTACACCTTC. This sequence encodes CASSSPGYGYTF.

The rearrangement uses TRBV28 and TRBJ1-1; D may be TRBD1 (6 bases). Between the trimmed V and J ends, which lost 6 bases and 11 bases, there was a span of 22 bases. This CDR3 comprises 14 residues. Germline values: CDR1 MDHEN, CDR2 SYDVKM. DNA of the CDR3: TGTGCCAGCAGCCTACAGGGTCTGGGGGGGGTGGCTTTCTTT. Amino acid sequence: CASSLQGLGGVAFF. Together with reference TRBV28 and TRBJ1-1, the CDR3 gives the full variable domain: DVKVTQSSRYLVKRTGEKVFLECVQDMDHENMFWYRQDPGLGLRLIYFSYDVKMKEKGDIPEGYSVSREKKERFSLILESASTNQTSMYLCASSLQGLGGVAFFGQGTRLTVV.

CDR3 region: CARSLVCDLNTEAFF. The DNA of the CDR3 is TGTGCCAGAAGCTTGGTTTGCGATTTGAACACTGAAGCTTTCTTT. V and J are TRBV5-3 and TRBJ1-1; D gene ambiguous. TRBV5-3 is known as an ORF, though its function is uncertain. This CDR3 is 15 amino acids long. The germline V and J ends were trimmed by 0 bases and 0 bases, with 9 bases remaining between them.

V usage is TRBV9 and J usage is TRBJ1-4, with D unclear. V was shortened by 3 bases and J by 12 bases, with 15 bases between the two germline ends. The CDR3 is made up of 13 amino acids. The germline CDR1 and CDR2 sequences are SGDLS and YYNGEE. This CDR3 reads CASSALREGELFF. CDR3 bases: TGTGCCAGCAGCGCCCTCCGGGAGGGTGAACTGTTTTTT.

J is TRBJ2-1 and V is TRBV5-1; no firm D call. V lost 0 bases to trimming and J lost 4 bases, with 11 bases between them. The CDR3 loop spans 15 amino acids. The V gene's germline CDR1 is SGHRS and CDR2 YFSETQ. DNA of the CDR3: TGCGCCAGCAGCTTGGCCAGTCCGACTTACAATGAGCAGTTCTTC. Its protein product is CASSLASPTYNEQFF.

The V gene is TRBV7-9, the J gene TRBJ2-5; D is possibly TRBD1 or TRBD2 (5 bases each). CDR3 length equals 12 residues. V lost 1 base to trimming and J lost 9 bases, with 9 bases between them. CDR1 is SEHNR, CDR2 FQNEAQ, per germline (reference sequence). This chain's CDR3 is CASSLEGTPQYF. The CDR3 bases are TGTGCCAGCAGCTTAGAGGGGACGCCCCAGTACTTC.

This clone has only one observation. The chain uses TRBV6-1 and TRBJ2-2; 9 bases agree with TRBD2. CDR3 length: 15 residues. Germline assignment: CDR1 MNHNS and CDR2 SASEGT. V lost 6 bases to trimming and J lost 5 bases; unmatched junction nucleotides: 7. Here the CDR3 DNA reads TGTGCCAGCAGGCCGGGACTAGCTTTTACCGGGGAGCTGTTTTTT. This codes for CASRPGLAFTGELFF.